These 19 T cell receptor beta chains originate from one sample sequenced in a study of OX40 agonist ivuxolimab in advanced cancers. Libraries were built with the immunoSEQ multiplex PCR assay. TCRdb provides this immuneACCESS table in a form limited to in-frame rearrangements. Some clones are lacking; in checked studies, under half of them reflect an unresolved V gene, and why the rest are absent is not known. Present in this sample are about 80,000 clones, about nine tenths of which were seen just once. The ten most abundant clones make up under 6.5% of the sample. The source was CD4+ or CD8+ T cells sorted from blood, collected in a trial of the OX40 agonist ivuxolimab. These receptors came from an adult with an advanced solid tumor such as melanoma, head and neck, liver or kidney cancer.

This clone was picked up a small number of times. V usage is TRBV23-1 and J usage is TRBJ1-2; 7 positions agree with TRBD1. TRBV23-1 is identified as an open reading frame with a role that is uncertain. With V trimmed by 10 bases and J by 5 bases, 13 bases remained unmatched. The CDR3 consists of 14 residues. The CDR3 sequence: CANQTGLLRYGYTF. The CDR3 DNA follows: TGCGCCAACCAGACAGGGCTTCTCAGGTATGGCTACACCTTC.

The rearrangement uses TRBV28 and TRBJ1-1, with 10 bases that match TRBD1. The germline V gene encodes CDR1 MDHEN and CDR2 SYDVKM. The CDR3 runs 13 residues. Trimming removed 5 bases from V and 4 bases from J; junction bases left unmatched: 1. Written as DNA, the CDR3 is TGTGCCAGCAGTCGGACAGGGGGCACTGAAGCTTTCTTT. Its translation: CASSRTGGTEAFF.

This chain connects TRBV15 to TRBJ2-7; D not resolved. In germline, CDR1 is LNHNV, CDR2 YYDKDF (reference sequence). The CDR3 extends over 13 amino acids. Trimming left V 3 bases short and J 2 bases short, with 8 bases between. CDR3 amino acids: CATSRDVAYEQYF. The CDR3, as DNA: TGTGCCACCAGCAGGGACGTCGCCTACGAGCAGTACTTC. The full variable domain, its missing parts supplied by reference TRBV15 and TRBJ2-7, is DAMVIQNPRYQVTQFGKPVTLSCSQTLNHNVMYWYQQKSSQAPKLLFHYYDKDFNNEADTPDNFQSRRPNTSFCFLDIRSPGLGDTAMYLCATSRDVAYEQYFGPGTRLTVT.

J is TRBJ1-3 and V is TRBV19, with TRBD1 as a possible D gene (5 bases). The germline V gene has CDR1 LNHDA and CDR2 SQIVND (reference sequence). Trimming stripped 3 bases from V and 0 bases from J, with 12 bases between. The CDR3 consists of 16 residues. Written as DNA, the CDR3 is TGTGCCAGTAGTATTGCCAGGGAGAGCTCTGGAAACACCATATATTTT. Its translation: CASSIARESSGNTIYF.

V gene TRBV6-4 combines with J gene TRBJ1-1; 9 positions match TRBD1. V shed 6 bases and J 3 bases; nucleotides not matched to a gene: 5. From germline, CDR1 is MRHNA and CDR2 SNTAGT. CDR3 length: 14 amino acids. CDR3 in amino acids: CASRQGALDTEAFF. The CDR3 bases are TGTGCCAGCAGACAGGGGGCGTTGGACACTGAAGCTTTCTTT.

The rearrangement uses TRBV4-2 and TRBJ1-2; no reliable D call. This CDR3 comprises 16 residues. Germline assignment: CDR1 LGHNA and CDR2 YNFKEQ. Trimming took 0 bases from V and 0 from J, leaving 11 bases between them. This CDR3 reads CASSQDWADSNYGYTF. The CDR3 nucleotides are TGTGCCAGCAGCCAAGATTGGGCAGATTCTAACTATGGCTACACCTTC.

In the case of this clone: One end of the junction fails to match germline, which may point to a read error. The V call is TRBV5-1, the J call TRBJ1-1; D call uncertain. This CDR3 has 13 residues. Germline V CDR1 and CDR2: SGHRS, YFSETQ. CDR3: CASSLLLKTEAFF. CDR3 in DNA: TGCGCCAGCAGCTTGTTGTTGAAAACTGAAGCTTTCTTT.

This chain uses TRBV4-2 with TRBJ2-7, with unresolved D. Germline V gene sequence: CDR1 LGHNA, CDR2 YNFKEQ. The V gene lost 0 bases and the J gene lost 4 bases, with 13 bases spanning the gap. This CDR3 spans 15 amino acids. The DNA of the CDR3 is TGTGCCAGCAGCCAAGAGGTCAGGAAGGGTTACGAGCAGTACTTC. Encoded protein: CASSQEVRKGYEQYF.

The gene calls are TRBV28 and TRBJ1-5, with TRBD1 identical over 7 bases. The CDR3 has 16 residues. Trimming cost V 5 bases and J 0 bases; bases outside gene matches: 7. Germline loops: CDR1 MDHEN, CDR2 SYDVKM. The CDR3 spells CASSPGQVYSNQPQHF. CDR3 bases: TGTGCCAGCAGTCCCGGACAGGTTTATAGCAATCAGCCCCAGCATTTT.

This chain uses TRBV7-2 with TRBJ1-2, with TRBD1 matching over 7 bases. V lost 5 bases, J lost 6 bases, and 9 bases stayed unmatched. The CDR3 sequence is 14 residues long. Germline CDR1 is SGHTA and CDR2 is FQGNSA. CDR3 bases: TGTGCCAGCAGCCCCGGGACAGTTCGGCATGGCTACACCTTC. This encodes CASSPGTVRHGYTF.

The genes are TRBV7-9 and TRBJ2-6; D remains unclear. The length of the CDR3 is 14 residues. The germline V gene has CDR1 SEHNR and CDR2 FQNEAQ (reference sequence). Trimming removed 10 bases from V and 1 base from J, with 11 bases in between. CDR3 nucleotides: TGTGCCATCCTCCCTCGGTCTGGGGCCAACGTCCTGACTTTC. It encodes CAILPRSGANVLTF. The whole variable domain, remainder taken from reference TRBV7-9 and TRBJ2-6, is DTGVSQNPRHKITKRGQNVTFRCDPISEHNRLYWYRQTLGQGPEFLTYFQNEAQLEKSRLLSDRFSAERPKGSFSTLEIQRTEQGDSAMYLCAILPRSGANVLTFGAGSRLTVL.

The V and J genes are TRBV18 and TRBJ2-1, with 8 bases fitting TRBD2. The CDR3 is made up of 16 amino acids. Germline CDR1 KGHSH, CDR2 LQKENI. Trimming took 4 bases from V and 8 from J; bases not matched to a gene: 13. CDR3 nucleotides: TGTGCCAGCTCACAGCCGGGACTAGGGGGGCAGGATGAGCAGTTCTTC. It yields the protein CASSQPGLGGQDEQFF.

Of note for this clone: The DNA is omitted, as the CDR3 cannot be located on it reliably, and the CDR3 follows TCRdb's listing. The chain carries TRBV2 and TRBJ2-3. With termini counted, the CDR3 has 12 amino acids. Germline V gene data show CDR1 as SNHLY and CDR2 as FYNNEI. CDR3 amino acids: CASSVGTGIGYF.

The count of this clone is one. The chain combines TRBV10-1 with TRBJ2-3, with a possible D match to TRBD1 (6 bases). This CDR3 region has 14 residues. The V gene lost 2 bases and the J gene lost 9 bases, with 15 bases spanning the gap. Germline V gene sequence: CDR1 WNHNN, CDR2 SYGVQD (reference sequence). The DNA of the CDR3 is TGCGCCAGCAGTGAGGGACAGACAACAGGGACGCAGTATTTT. Protein product: CASSEGQTTGTQYF.

CDR3 DNA: TGCAGCGTTTATCCAGGGATCTATGGCTACACCTTC. Amino acids: CSVYPGIYGYTF. The genes are TRBV29-1 and TRBJ1-2; D may be TRBD1 (5 bases). The germline V gene has CDR1 SQVTM and CDR2 ANQGSEA. Trimming stripped 5 bases from V and 4 bases from J, with 11 bases between. The CDR3 has 12 amino acids.

This chain uses TRBV5-4 with TRBJ1-1; no firm D call. Between the trimmed V and J ends, which lost 4 bases and 1 base, there was a span of 8 bases. This CDR3 region has 13 residues. Per the germline V gene, CDR1 is SGHNT and CDR2 is YYREEE (reference sequence). In DNA, the CDR3 is TGTGCCAGCAGCCGGAACAGGAACACTGAAGCTTTCTTT. Its protein is CASSRNRNTEAFF.

This rearrangement joins TRBV28 to TRBJ2-7, with 8 bases aligning to TRBD1. Trimming took 10 bases from V and 4 from J; bases not matched to a gene: 9. The CDR3 consists of 13 residues. Germline assignment: CDR1 MDHEN and CDR2 SYDVKM. CDR3 protein: CATKGRGLYEQYF. Here the CDR3 DNA reads TGTGCCACCAAGGGCAGGGGGCTATACGAGCAGTACTTC.

This clone was seen more than once but under ten times. CDR3 DNA sequence: TGTGCCAGCAGTTTACTGGCATGGGGCTACACCTTC. Translation: CASSLLAWGYTF. The chain carries TRBV28 and TRBJ1-2; no definite D call. CDR1 MDHEN and CDR2 SYDVKM come from the germline V gene. V lost 2 bases and J 8 bases, leaving 9 bases between the germline ends. The CDR3 contains 12 residues.

The chain joins TRBV5-8 to TRBJ1-4, with TRBD1 identical over 7 bases. With V trimmed by 4 bases and J by 10 bases, 10 bases remained unmatched. The CDR3 has 14 amino acids. Germline V gene data show CDR1 as SGHTS and CDR2 as YDEGEE. The CDR3 DNA reads as TGTGCCAGCAGCACGGGACAGAAGGGAGGAAAACTGTTTTTT. This codes for CASSTGQKGGKLFF.